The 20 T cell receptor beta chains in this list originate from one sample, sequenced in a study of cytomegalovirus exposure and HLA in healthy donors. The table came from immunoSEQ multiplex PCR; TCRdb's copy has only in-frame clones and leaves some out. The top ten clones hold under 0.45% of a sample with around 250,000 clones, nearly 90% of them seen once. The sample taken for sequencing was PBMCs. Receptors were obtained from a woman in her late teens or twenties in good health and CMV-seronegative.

The DNA of the CDR3 is TGTGCCACCAGCAGAGGGACAGGGCCTACCTACGAGCAGTACGTC. Translation: CATSRGTGPTYEQYV. The V call is TRBV15, the J call TRBJ2-7, with TRBD1 matching over 8 bases. CDR1 is LNHNV and CDR2 is YYDKDF in the germline V gene (reference sequence). With V trimmed by 1 base and J by 2 bases, 4 bases remained unmatched. The CDR3 sequence is 15 residues long.

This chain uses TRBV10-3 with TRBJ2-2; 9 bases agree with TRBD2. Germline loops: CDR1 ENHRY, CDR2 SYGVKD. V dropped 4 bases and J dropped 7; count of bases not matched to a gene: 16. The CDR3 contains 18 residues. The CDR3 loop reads CAISAMSGGLEKGGELFF. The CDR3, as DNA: TGTGCCATCAGTGCGATGAGCGGGGGGCTCGAAAAGGGCGGGGAGCTGTTTTTT.

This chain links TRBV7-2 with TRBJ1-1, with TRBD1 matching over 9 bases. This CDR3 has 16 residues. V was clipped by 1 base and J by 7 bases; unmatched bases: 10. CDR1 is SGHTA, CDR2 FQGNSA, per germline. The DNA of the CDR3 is TGTGCCAGCAGCTTAGGAGGTCCGGGACAGGGTTTTGAAGCTTTCTTT. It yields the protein CASSLGGPGQGFEAFF. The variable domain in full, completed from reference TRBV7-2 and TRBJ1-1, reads GAGVSQSPSNKVTEKGKDVELRCDPISGHTALYWYRQSLGQGLEFLIYFQGNSAPDKSGLPSDRFSAERTGGSVSTLTIQRTQQEDSAVYLCASSLGGPGQGFEAFFGQGTRLTVV.

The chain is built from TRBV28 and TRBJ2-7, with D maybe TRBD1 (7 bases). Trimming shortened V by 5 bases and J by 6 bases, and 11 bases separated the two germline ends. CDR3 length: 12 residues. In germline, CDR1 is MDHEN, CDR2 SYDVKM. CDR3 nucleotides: TGTGCCAGCAGTAACAGGGGAGGCGAGCAGTACGTC. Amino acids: CASSNRGGEQYV.

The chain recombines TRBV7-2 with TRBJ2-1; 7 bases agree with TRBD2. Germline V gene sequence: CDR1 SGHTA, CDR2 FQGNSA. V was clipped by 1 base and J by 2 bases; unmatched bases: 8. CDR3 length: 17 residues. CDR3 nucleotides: TGTGCCAGCAGCTTAGTGCGGGGGACGTCCCCCTACAATGAGCAGTTCTTC. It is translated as CASSLVRGTSPYNEQFF.

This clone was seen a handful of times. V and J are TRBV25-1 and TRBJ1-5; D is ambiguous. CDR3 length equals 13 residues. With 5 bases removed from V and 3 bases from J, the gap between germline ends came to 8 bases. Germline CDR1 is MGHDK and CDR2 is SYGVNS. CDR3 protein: CASSRDSNQPQHF. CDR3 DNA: TGTGCCAGCAGTAGAGATTCCAATCAGCCCCAGCATTTT.

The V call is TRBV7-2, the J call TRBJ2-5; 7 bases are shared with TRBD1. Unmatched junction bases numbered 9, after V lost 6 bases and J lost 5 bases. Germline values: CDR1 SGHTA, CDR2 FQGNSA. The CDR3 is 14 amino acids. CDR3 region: CASSYLGGWETQYF. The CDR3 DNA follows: TGTGCCAGCAGTTATTTAGGGGGCTGGGAGACCCAGTACTTC. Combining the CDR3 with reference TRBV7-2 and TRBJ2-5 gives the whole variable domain GAGVSQSPSNKVTEKGKDVELRCDPISGHTALYWYRQSLGQGLEFLIYFQGNSAPDKSGLPSDRFSAERTGGSVSTLTIQRTQQEDSAVYLCASSYLGGWETQYFGPGTRLLVL.

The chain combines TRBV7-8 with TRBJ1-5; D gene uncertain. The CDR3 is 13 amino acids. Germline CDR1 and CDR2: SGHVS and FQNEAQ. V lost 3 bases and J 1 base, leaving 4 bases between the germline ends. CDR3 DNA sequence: TGTGCCAGCAGCTTCTTCAGCAATCAGCCCCAGCATTTT. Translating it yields CASSFFSNQPQHF.

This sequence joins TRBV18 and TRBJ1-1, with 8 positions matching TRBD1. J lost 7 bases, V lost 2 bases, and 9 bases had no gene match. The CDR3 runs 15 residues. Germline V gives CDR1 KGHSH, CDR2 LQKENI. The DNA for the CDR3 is TGTGCCAGCTCACCAGGTGACAGGGGTATTATTGAAGCTTTCTTT. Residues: CASSPGDRGIIEAFF.

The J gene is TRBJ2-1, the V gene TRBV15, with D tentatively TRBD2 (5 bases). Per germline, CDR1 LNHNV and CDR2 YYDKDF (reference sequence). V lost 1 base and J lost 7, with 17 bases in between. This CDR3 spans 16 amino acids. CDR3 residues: CATSRGSPLVGNEQFF. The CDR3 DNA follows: TGTGCCACCAGCAGAGGTTCTCCACTAGTAGGGAATGAGCAGTTCTTC.

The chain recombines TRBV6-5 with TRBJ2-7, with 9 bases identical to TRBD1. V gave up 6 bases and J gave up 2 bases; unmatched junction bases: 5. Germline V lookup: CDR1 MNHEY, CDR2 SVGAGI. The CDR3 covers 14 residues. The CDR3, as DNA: TGTGCCAGCAGGGGGACAGGGAATACCTACGAGCAGTACGTC. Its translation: CASRGTGNTYEQYV.

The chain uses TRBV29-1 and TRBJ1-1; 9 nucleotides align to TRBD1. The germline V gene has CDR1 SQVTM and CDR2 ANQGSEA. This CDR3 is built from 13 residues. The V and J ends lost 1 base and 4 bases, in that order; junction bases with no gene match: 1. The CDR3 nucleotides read TGCAGCGTTGAAGTGACAGGGGGCACTGAAGCTTTCTTT. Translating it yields CSVEVTGGTEAFF.

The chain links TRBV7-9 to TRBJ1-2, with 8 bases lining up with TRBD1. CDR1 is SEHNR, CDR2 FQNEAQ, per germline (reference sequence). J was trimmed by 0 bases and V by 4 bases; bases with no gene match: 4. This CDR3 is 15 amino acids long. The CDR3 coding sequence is TGTGCCAGCAGCTCACCGGACAGGGCTAACTATGGCTACACCTTC. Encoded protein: CASSSPDRANYGYTF.

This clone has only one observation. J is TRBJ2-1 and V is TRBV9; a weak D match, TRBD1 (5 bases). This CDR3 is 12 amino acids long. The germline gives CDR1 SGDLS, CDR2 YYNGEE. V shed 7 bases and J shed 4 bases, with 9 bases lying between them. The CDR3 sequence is CASGAAYNEQFF. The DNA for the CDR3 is TGTGCCAGCGGGGCGGCGTACAATGAGCAGTTCTTC.

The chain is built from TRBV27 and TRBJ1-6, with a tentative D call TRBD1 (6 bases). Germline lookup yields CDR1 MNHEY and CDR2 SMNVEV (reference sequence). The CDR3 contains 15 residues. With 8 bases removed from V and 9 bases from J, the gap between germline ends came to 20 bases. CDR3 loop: CASSPDGQGSSPLHF. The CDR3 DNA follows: TGTGCCAGCTCCCCAGACGGGCAGGGGAGTTCACCCCTCCACTTT.

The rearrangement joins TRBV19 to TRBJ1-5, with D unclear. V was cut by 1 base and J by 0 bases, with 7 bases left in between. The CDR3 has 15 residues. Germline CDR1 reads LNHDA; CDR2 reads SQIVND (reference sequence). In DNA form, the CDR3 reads TGTGCCAGTAGTATAGGGCAAAATAGCAATCAGCCCCAGCATTTT. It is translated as CASSIGQNSNQPQHF.

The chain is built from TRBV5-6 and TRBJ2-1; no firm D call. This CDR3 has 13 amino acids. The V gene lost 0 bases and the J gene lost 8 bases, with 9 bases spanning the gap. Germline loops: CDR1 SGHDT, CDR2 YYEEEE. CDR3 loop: CASSLVSADEQFF. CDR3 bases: TGTGCCAGCAGCTTGGTCAGCGCCGATGAGCAGTTCTTC.

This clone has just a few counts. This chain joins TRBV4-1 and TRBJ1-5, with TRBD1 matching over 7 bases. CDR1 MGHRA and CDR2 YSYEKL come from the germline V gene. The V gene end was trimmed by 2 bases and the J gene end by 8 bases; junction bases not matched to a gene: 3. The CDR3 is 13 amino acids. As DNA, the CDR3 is TGCGCCAGCAGCCAAACCACAGGGGAGCCCCAGCATTTT. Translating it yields CASSQTTGEPQHF.

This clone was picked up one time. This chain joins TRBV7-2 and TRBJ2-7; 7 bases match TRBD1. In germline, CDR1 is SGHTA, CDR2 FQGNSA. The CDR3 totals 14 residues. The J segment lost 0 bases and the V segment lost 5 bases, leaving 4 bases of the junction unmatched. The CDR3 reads CASSTRDSSYEQYF. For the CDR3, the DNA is TGTGCCAGCAGCACCCGGGACAGCTCCTACGAGCAGTACTTC. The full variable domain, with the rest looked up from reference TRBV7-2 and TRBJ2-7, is GAGVSQSPSNKVTEKGKDVELRCDPISGHTALYWYRQSLGQGLEFLIYFQGNSAPDKSGLPSDRFSAERTGGSVSTLTIQRTQQEDSAVYLCASSTRDSSYEQYFGPGTRLTVT.

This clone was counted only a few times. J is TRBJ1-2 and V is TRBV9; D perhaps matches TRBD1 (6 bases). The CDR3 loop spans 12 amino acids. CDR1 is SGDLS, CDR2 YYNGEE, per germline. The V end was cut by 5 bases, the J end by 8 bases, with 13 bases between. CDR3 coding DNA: TGTGCCAGCAGTTCTGAGGGGGTGGGCTACACCTTC. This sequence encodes CASSSEGVGYTF.